This TCR beta chain was obtained from a study of blood T cell repertoires in COVID-19. Study summary: Sample material is recorded as cDNA or gDNA derived from T cells, B-cell-depleted T cells, or PBMCs.

This clone appeared a single time. Authors' analysis steps: Reference gene primer amplification gave nucleated cell count estimates. Repertoires were generated with immunoSEQ multiplex PCR, while TCRdb's copy carries only in-frame clones and drops some. V and J calls and clone size come straight from that table; D and trimming were deduced from the DNA. The table shows about 180,000 clones, with approximately 90% occurring only once. V lost 5 bases to trimming and J lost 10 bases, with 11 bases between them. The CDR3 totals 11 residues. Germline values: CDR1 LNHDA, CDR2 SQIVND (reference sequence). Material: peripheral blood. The receptor's source is a man younger than 35 who had recovered from COVID-19. The rearrangement joins TRBV19 to TRBJ1-2; D is possibly TRBD1 (5 bases). The CDR3: CASSGPTVYTF. CDR3 in DNA: TGTGCCAGTAGTGGACCGACAGTCTACACCTTC.